A single sample gave rise to the 3 T cell receptor beta chains below, sequenced in a study of blood T cell repertoires in COVID-19 (dated by TCRdb to 2019 to 2021). The library was obtained by the immunoSEQ multiplex PCR assay. The table comes from immuneACCESS by way of TCRdb, which keeps in-frame sequences with V and J called. Part of the clones is missing from these tables; in studies checked, under half for an unresolved V gene and the rest for unknown reasons. In this sample the table shows about 280,000 clones, 85% of which occur a single time. 2% to 3% of the sample goes to the ten largest clones. Sequencing was carried out using PBMCs or T cells enriched from blood (not recorded which). The source of these receptors is a woman aged 50 to 60 who had recovered from COVID-19.

This chain uses TRBV18 with TRBJ2-1; TRBD2 is a possible D gene (6 bases). This CDR3 comprises 16 residues. V lost 1 base and J lost 2, with 12 bases in between. In germline, CDR1 is KGHSH, CDR2 LQKENI. DNA for the CDR3: TGTGCCAGCTCACCACTACGCGGGGCTACCTACAATGAGCAGTTCTTC. Protein sequence: CASSPLRGATYNEQFF.

This chain uses TRBV27 with TRBJ1-2; 10 bases align to TRBD1. The V and J ends lost 8 bases and 8 bases, in that order; junction bases with no gene match: 14. Germline V gene sequence: CDR1 MNHEY, CDR2 SMNVEV (reference sequence). The CDR3 has 15 amino acids. CDR3 sequence (DNA): TGTGCCAGCGGCACCCGGCGACAGGGGGCGGGGGGCTACACCTTC. It translates to CASGTRRQGAGGYTF.

The chain has TRBV30 and TRBJ2-1; possibly TRBD2 for D (6 bases). Trimming removed 2 bases at V and 7 bases at J, with 15 bases between. CDR1 GTSNPN and CDR2 SVGIG come from the germline V gene (reference sequence). There are 14 residues in the CDR3. The CDR3 DNA reads as TGTGCCTGGAGTAAGGGGACTGTTCCTAATGAGCAGTTCTTC. Translated: CAWSKGTVPNEQFF.